These T cell receptor beta chains were read from a single sample in a study of cytomegalovirus exposure and HLA in healthy donors. Some clones are missing from TCRdb's copy, which holds only in-frame ones; the method was immunoSEQ multiplex PCR. The table records more than 95,000 clones, approximately 9.4% of them present only once. Source material: PBMCs. The receptors were sampled from a man between 25 and 39 years old in good health and CMV-seronegative. CDR3s include the opening cysteine and the closing phenylalanine or tryptophan. Each record gives: V gene, clone size, J gene, D gene, CDR3 protein, CDR3 DNA. The D gene is left open where the match is weak. Clone sizes are given selectively: once, few, many, or a class where the clone is expanded.

TRBV5-1	.	TRBJ2-7	TRBD1	CASSLTGGAGNEQYF	TGCGCCAGCAGCCTCACAGGGGGCGCAGGTAACGAGCAGTACTTC
TRBV11-1	few	TRBJ1-5	.	CASSPSRGGNQPQHF	TGTGCCAGCAGCCCAAGCAGGGGCGGCAATCAGCCCCAGCATTTT
TRBV6-1	few	TRBJ2-7	TRBD1	CASSEADREGEQYF	TGTGCCAGCAGTGAAGCGGACAGGGAAGGGGAGCAGTACTTC
TRBV6-4	.	TRBJ2-1	TRBD2	CASKQPGLVIGEQFF	TGTGCCAGCAAACAACCGGGACTAGTTATCGGTGAGCAGTTCTTC
TRBV14	few	TRBJ2-3	TRBD1	CASSQERTGPSTDTQYF	TGTGCCAGCAGCCAAGAAAGGACAGGGCCTAGCACAGATACGCAGTATTTT
TRBV7-2	.	TRBJ2-7	TRBD1	CASSSRDSGYEQYF	TGTGCCAGCAGCTCCCGGGACAGCGGATACGAGCAGTACTTC
TRBV27	.	TRBJ2-7	.	CASSLRTGHFYEQYF	TGTGCCAGCAGTTTACGTACGGGACACTTCTACGAGCAGTACTTC
TRBV10-2	few	TRBJ2-2	.	CASRSIAEAGELFF	TGCGCCAGCAGATCCATAGCGGAGGCCGGGGAGCTGTTTTTT
TRBV5-1	.	TRBJ2-3	TRBD1	CASSLSRQGISTDTQYF	TGCGCCAGCAGCTTGTCACGACAGGGCATCTCCACAGATACGCAGTATTTT
TRBV7-9	few	TRBJ2-1	.	CASSLGDEQFF	TGTGCCAGCAGCCTGGGAGATGAGCAGTTCTTC
TRBV4-1	few	TRBJ2-1	TRBD2	CASSQSPGLAFESYNEQFF	TGCGCCAGCAGCCAATCTCCGGGACTAGCGTTCGAGTCTTACAATGAGCAGTTCTTC
TRBV15	few	TRBJ2-2	.	CATSRDRPGSGELFF	TGTGCCACCAGCAGAGATCGGCCAGGGTCCGGGGAGCTGTTTTTT
TRBV7-2	.	TRBJ2-5	.	CASSPGVLQETQYF	TGTGCCAGCAGCCCAGGGGTCCTCCAAGAGACCCAGTACTTC
TRBV5-1	few	TRBJ2-1	.	CASSLVVATPQQFF	TGCGCCAGCAGCTTGGTAGTCGCGACTCCACAGCAGTTCTTC